One sample yielded the 11 T cell receptor beta chains listed below, sequenced in a study of human T cells and chemical hapten exposure. TCRdb analysed the RACE reads with MiXCR anew, one entry per CDR3 protein. The sample has around 77,000 distinct CDR3 sequences; over 7.5% are singletons. Time point meaning: patch test 1, 2 weeks after DPC sensitization. Treatment reported: therapeutic diphenylcyclopropenone sensitization with weekly scalp DPC. The sequencing used whole blood, collected in connection with sensitization to the hapten diphenylcyclopropenone (DPC). These receptors came from a middle-aged woman with alopecia areata. Some clones in this sample may be carry-over from other donors' samples.

This clonotype was observed many times. The V call is TRBV11-2, the J call TRBJ1-6; D is undetermined. Per germline, CDR1 SGHAT and CDR2 FQNNGV. The CDR3 runs to 12 residues. Trimming shortened V by 5 bases and J by 11 bases, and 10 bases separated the two germline ends. This chain's CDR3 is CASSPEYPPLHF. For the CDR3, the DNA is TGTGCCAGCAGCCCCGAATATCCACCCCTCCACTTT.

The table lists this clonotype with a few counts. The chain joins TRBV12-3 or TRBV12-4 to TRBJ1-3; possible D gene TRBD1, 5 bases. CDR3 size: 13 residues. Between the trimmed V and J ends, which lost 5 bases and 5 bases, there was a span of 10 bases. This chain's CDR3 is CASSPGTRNTIYF. The CDR3, as DNA: TGTGCCAGCAGTCCAGGGACCCGAAACACCATATATTTT.

As regards this clonotype: A much larger clonotype is one base distant, so this may be a read error. V is TRBV12-3 or TRBV12-4 and J is TRBJ2-2; TRBD2 might be the D (6 bases). This CDR3 contains 14 residues. CDR3 DNA sequence: TGTGCCAGCAGTCGGGACTTGTCCACCGGGGAGCTGTCTTTT. Translated: CASSRDLSTGELSF.

This clonotype has only a few counts. The V gene is TRBV18, the J gene TRBJ2-6, with D perhaps matching TRBD1 or TRBD2 (5 bases each). Germline lookup yields CDR1 KGHSH and CDR2 LQKENI. The CDR3 extends over 21 amino acids. The V end was cut by 2 bases, the J end by 0 bases, with 23 bases between. The CDR3 reads CASSPYLISGRGSSGANVLTF. DNA of the CDR3: TGTGCCAGCTCACCATATCTCATCTCGGGACGGGGAAGCTCTGGGGCCAACGTCCTGACTTTC.

In its sample, this clonotype was seen a few times. V and J are TRBV6-2 or TRBV6-3 and TRBJ1-6; unclear D gene. Trimming stripped 4 bases from V and 0 bases from J, with 10 bases between. Germline V CDR1 and CDR2: MNHEY, SVGEGT. This CDR3 contains 16 residues. The CDR3 DNA reads TGTGCCAGCAGTTCTTGGATGAGCTCCTATAATTCACCCCTCCACTTT. Its protein product is CASSSWMSSYNSPLHF.

This clonotype was found many times. The chain uses TRBV10-3 and TRBJ2-7, with D perhaps matching TRBD2 (6 bases). The length of the CDR3 is 13 residues. Germline V gene lookup returns CDR1 ENHRY and CDR2 SYGVKD. With 8 bases removed from V and 5 bases from J, the gap between germline ends came to 16 bases. The CDR3 loop is CAIAGRDGNEQYF. In nucleotides, the CDR3 is TGTGCCATCGCAGGGCGGGACGGGAACGAGCAGTACTTC.

This clonotype has more than one count but fewer than ten. The chain recombines TRBV4-3 with TRBJ2-7; tentatively, D is TRBD1 (6 bases). The germline CDR1 and CDR2 sequences are LGHNA and YSLEER. Trimming stripped 0 bases from V and 3 bases from J, with 12 bases between. This CDR3 contains 15 residues. CDR3 loop: CASSQDTQGSYEQYF. Written as DNA, the CDR3 is TGCGCCAGCAGCCAAGATACGCAGGGGAGCTACGAGCAGTACTTC.

This clonotype was seen many times. The chain recombines TRBV2 with TRBJ1-1; 7 nucleotides line up with TRBD1. Germline V gene sequence: CDR1 SNHLY, CDR2 FYNNEI. The CDR3 consists of 13 residues. The J segment lost 3 bases and the V segment lost 5 bases, leaving 3 bases of the junction unmatched. The CDR3: CASSSGQYTEAFF. CDR3 bases: TGTGCCAGCAGTTCGGGACAGTACACTGAAGCTTTCTTT.

This clonotype appeared many times. The rearrangement links TRBV6-2 or TRBV6-3 to TRBJ2-3; a weak D match, TRBD2 (5 bases). The CDR3 totals 13 residues. Germline loops: CDR1 MNHEY, CDR2 SVGEGT. V shed 6 bases and J shed 2 bases, with 9 bases lying between them. CDR3 nucleotides: TGTGCCAGCAGCCGCGGGTACACAGATACGCAGTATTTT. It translates to CASSRGYTDTQYF.

The chain has TRBV7-9 and TRBJ1-1; D remains ambiguous. CDR3 length equals 13 residues. Germline CDR1 and CDR2: SEHNR and FQNEAQ (reference sequence). Trimming pared 5 bases from V and 4 bases from J, leaving 11 bases between. The DNA of the CDR3 is TGTGCCAGCAGCAACCAAGAAGGCACTGAAGCTTTCTTT. Its protein product is CASSNQEGTEAFF.

This clonotype came up many times. The V and J genes are TRBV2 and TRBJ2-3, with a possible D match to TRBD2 (5 bases). With 11 bases removed from V and 6 bases from J, the gap between germline ends came to 12 bases. Germline V gene data show CDR1 as SNHLY and CDR2 as FYNNEI. CDR3 size: 11 residues. The DNA for the CDR3 is TGTGCCTCCCTAAGAGGGGATACGCAGTATTTT. As protein: CASLRGDTQYF. Filled out from reference TRBV2 and TRBJ2-3, the complete variable domain reads EPEVTQTPSHQVTQMGQEVILRCVPISNHLYFYWYRQILGQKVEFLVSFYNNEISEKSEIFDDQFSVERPDGSNFTLKIRSTKLEDSAMYFCASLRGDTQYFGPGTRLTVL.